This entry lists 5 T cell receptor beta chains sequenced from one sample in a study of blood T cell repertoires in COVID-19. The protocol was immunoSEQ multiplex PCR, while the TCRdb copy is restricted to in-frame clones and leaves out a portion. This table holds approximately 90,000 clones, around 80% found once. Material: peripheral blood. The receptors shown here come from a man aged 70-80 years with acute or convalescent COVID-19.

The genes are TRBV6-2 or TRBV6-3 and TRBJ2-1, with D possibly TRBD1 on 6 matching bases. The CDR3 consists of 15 residues. V dropped 6 bases and J dropped 6 bases, with 18 bases sitting between them. Germline CDR1 MNHEY, CDR2 SVGEGT. The CDR3 DNA is TGTGCCAGCAGCCGGGCTTCAGGGGCGAGCAATGAGCAGTTCTTC. Translation: CASSRASGASNEQFF.

V usage is TRBV5-1 and J usage is TRBJ1-2, with D tentatively TRBD1 (6 bases). Per germline, CDR1 SGHRS and CDR2 YFSETQ. Trimming stripped 4 bases from V and 8 bases from J, with 15 bases between. The CDR3 loop spans 13 amino acids. CDR3 amino acids: CASSLSGQGGYTF. The CDR3 coding sequence is TGCGCCAGCAGCCTCTCAGGGCAGGGGGGCTACACCTTC.

The genes are TRBV28 and TRBJ1-2; D might be TRBD1 (6 bases). Trimming took off 6 bases at V and 8 bases at J, with 19 bases between the two ends. Looked up from germline, CDR1 is MDHEN and CDR2 is SYDVKM. This CDR3 comprises 14 residues. In DNA form, the CDR3 reads TGTGCCAGCAGACCAACCGGGACATTCGGCGGCTACACCTTC. Its protein is CASRPTGTFGGYTF.

This clone was counted only a few times. J is TRBJ2-7 and V is TRBV5-4; no firm D call. Trimming cost V 2 bases and J 0 bases, with 6 bases left between them. CDR1 and CDR2 (germline): SGHNT, YYREEE (reference sequence). CDR3 length equals 13 residues. CDR3 sequence: CASSFPGSYEQYV. In DNA, the CDR3 is TGTGCCAGCAGCTTCCCGGGCTCCTACGAGCAGTACGTC.

The V and J genes are TRBV28 and TRBJ1-5; D unresolved. There are 14 residues in the CDR3. Trimming removed 5 bases at V and 2 bases at J, with 10 bases between. CDR1 MDHEN and CDR2 SYDVKM come from the germline V gene. The CDR3 loop is CASSRRAGNQPQHF. The CDR3, as DNA: TGTGCCAGCAGTAGGCGTGCGGGCAATCAGCCCCAGCATTTT.